Each of the 20 T cell receptor beta chains below was sequenced from the same sample in a study of blood T cell repertoires in COVID-19. The method was immunoSEQ multiplex PCR; TCRdb's version includes in-frame clones alone and lacks a portion of them. The sample has about 240,000 clones, roughly 88% seen once; the top ten hold around an eighth. The material sequenced was peripheral blood. These receptors came from a man aged 80 or over with acute or convalescent COVID-19.

The rearrangement uses TRBV27 and TRBJ2-3; D gene uncertain. The germline V gene has CDR1 MNHEY and CDR2 SMNVEV (reference sequence). This CDR3 is 12 amino acids long. V gave up 2 bases and J gave up 6 bases, with 6 bases separating them. The CDR3 is CASSLLGDTQYF. The CDR3 DNA follows: TGTGCCAGCAGTTTACTCGGGGATACGCAGTATTTT.

This clone is a singleton in its sample. The gene calls are TRBV11-2 and TRBJ2-1, with a weak D call TRBD1 (6 bases). CDR3 size: 14 residues. Germline V gene lookup returns CDR1 SGHAT and CDR2 FQNNGV. V lost 1 base and J 8 bases, leaving 12 bases between the germline ends. The CDR3 loop reads CASSLVGQWDEQFF. CDR3 coding DNA: TGTGCCAGCAGCTTAGTAGGACAGTGGGATGAGCAGTTCTTC.

In DNA form, the CDR3 reads TGTGCCAGCAGCCAAGATGGGACAGGGGGCCCACCCCTCCACTTT. It yields the protein CASSQDGTGGPPLHF. This chain uses TRBV4-2 with TRBJ1-6, with TRBD1 identical over 12 bases. The CDR3 is 15 amino acids. Germline V lookup: CDR1 LGHNA, CDR2 YNFKEQ. V was clipped by 0 bases and J by 11 bases; unmatched bases: 2.

The rearrangement uses TRBV7-2 and TRBJ2-7; TRBD1 matches at 7 bases. From germline, CDR1 is SGHTA and CDR2 FQGNSA. The CDR3 spans 16 residues. The trim removed 2 bases at V and 1 base at J, leaving 8 bases unmatched. CDR3 amino acids: CASSLNLGGASYEQYF. The CDR3 coding sequence is TGTGCCAGCAGCTTAAACCTAGGGGGCGCATCCTACGAGCAGTACTTC.

The chain uses TRBV18 and TRBJ1-1; perhaps TRBD1 as D (6 bases). Looked up from germline, CDR1 is KGHSH and CDR2 is LQKENI. Trimming removed 2 bases at V and 4 bases at J, with 17 bases between. CDR3 length equals 16 residues. CDR3 nucleotides: TGTGCCAGCTCACCAAAGGGGCAGGGGACGGGCACTGAAGCTTTCTTT. Its protein product is CASSPKGQGTGTEAFF.

The chain links TRBV7-2 to TRBJ2-5; 7 bases map to TRBD1. CDR3 length equals 16 residues. In germline, CDR1 is SGHTA, CDR2 FQGNSA. Germline trimming cut 4 bases from V and 3 bases from J; bases unmatched to any gene: 11. The CDR3 nucleotides read TGTGCCAGCAGCTCCTCTCTCGGGACAGCCGAAGAGACCCAGTACTTC. It encodes CASSSSLGTAEETQYF. The variable domain in full, completed from reference TRBV7-2 and TRBJ2-5, reads GAGVSQSPSNKVTEKGKDVELRCDPISGHTALYWYRQSLGQGLEFLIYFQGNSAPDKSGLPSDRFSAERTGGSVSTLTIQRTQQEDSAVYLCASSSSLGTAEETQYFGPGTRLLVL.

The chain employs TRBV4-3 and TRBJ1-6, with D unresolved. V lost 2 bases, J lost 0 bases, and 5 bases lay in between. This CDR3 contains 15 residues. From germline, CDR1 is LGHNA and CDR2 YSLEER. The DNA of the CDR3 is TGCGCCAGCAGCCAATTCATCTCCTATAATTCACCCCTCCACTTT. Protein: CASSQFISYNSPLHF.

The gene calls are TRBV9 and TRBJ1-5; tentatively, D is TRBD1 (6 bases). Germline V CDR1 and CDR2: SGDLS, YYNGEE. V was pared by 3 bases and J by 1 base, with 8 bases between. The CDR3 is made up of 14 amino acids. This CDR3 reads CASSEGVSNQPQHF. The CDR3 coding sequence is TGTGCCAGCAGCGAGGGGGTAAGCAATCAGCCCCAGCATTTT.

The chain has TRBV6-1 and TRBJ1-4, with 7 bases identical to TRBD1. Germline V gives CDR1 MNHNS, CDR2 SASEGT. This CDR3 region has 19 residues. Trimming cost V 6 bases and J 8 bases; bases outside gene matches: 24. Here the CDR3 DNA reads TGTGCCAGCAGAGAACTTTGGACAGGCCTAAGCCGAGGGGGGGAAAAACTGTTTTTT. Amino acids: CASRELWTGLSRGGEKLFF.

A few counts support this clone. Here the CDR3 reads CASSERLSNQPQHF. The CDR3 nucleotides are TGTGCCAGCAGTGAGAGACTAAGCAATCAGCCCCAGCATTTT. The chain combines TRBV2 with TRBJ1-5; no reliable D call. Trimming cost V 3 bases and J 1 base, with 7 bases left between them. CDR1 and CDR2 (germline): SNHLY, FYNNEI. The CDR3 runs 14 residues.

The chain recombines TRBV2 with TRBJ1-1; D ambiguous. The CDR3 loop spans 14 amino acids. Germline V gene lookup returns CDR1 SNHLY and CDR2 FYNNEI. V shed 4 bases and J shed 4 bases, with 13 bases lying between them. CDR3 in amino acids: CASSVLEVSTEAFF. Written as DNA, the CDR3 is TGTGCCAGCAGTGTACTTGAGGTTTCCACTGAAGCTTTCTTT.

V is TRBV4-2 and J is TRBJ1-1; 7 bases line up with TRBD1. J lost 6 bases, V lost 2 bases, and 3 bases had no gene match. In germline, CDR1 is LGHNA, CDR2 YNFKEQ. This CDR3 contains 13 residues. CDR3 coding DNA: TGTGCCAGCAGCCAAACCAGGGGGGCTGAAGCTTTCTTT. It yields the protein CASSQTRGAEAFF.

V is TRBV7-3 and J is TRBJ2-7; 7 bases fit TRBD1. This CDR3 has 16 residues. Germline V gene data show CDR1 as SGHTA and CDR2 as FQGTGA. V lost 5 bases, J lost 0 bases, and 10 bases stayed unmatched. The CDR3 nucleotides are TGTGCCAGCAGCCCCCTCTCGACAGGGAGCTCCTACGAGCAGTACTTC. It is translated as CASSPLSTGSSYEQYF.

This clone was detected a few times. This chain connects TRBV6-5 to TRBJ1-2, with 9 bases that match TRBD1. The CDR3 loop spans 14 amino acids. The J segment lost 3 bases and the V segment lost 6 bases, leaving 5 bases of the junction unmatched. In germline, CDR1 is MNHEY, CDR2 SVGAGI. The CDR3 protein is CASSTQGAYYGYTF. The CDR3 bases are TGTGCCAGCAGCACACAGGGGGCATACTATGGCTACACCTTC.

V and J are TRBV14 and TRBJ2-1; 13 bases agree with TRBD2. CDR1 and CDR2 (germline): SGHDN, FVKESK. V lost 0 bases to trimming and J lost 4 bases; unmatched junction nucleotides: 6. The CDR3 extends over 18 amino acids. CDR3 protein: CASSQDQTSGRVYNEQFF. In DNA form, the CDR3 reads TGTGCCAGCAGCCAAGATCAAACTAGCGGGAGGGTATACAATGAGCAGTTCTTC.

This clone appeared a few times. V is TRBV9 and J is TRBJ1-1, with a weak D call TRBD1 (5 bases). V was pared by 0 bases and J by 1 base, with 7 bases between. CDR1 is SGDLS and CDR2 is YYNGEE in the germline V gene. The CDR3 length is 14 residues. Here the CDR3 DNA reads TGTGCCAGCAGCGTAGGTGGACAGAACACTGAAGCTTTCTTT. Translated: CASSVGGQNTEAFF. The whole variable domain, filled in from reference TRBV9 and TRBJ1-1, reads DSGVTQTPKHLITATGQRVTLRCSPRSGDLSVYWYQQSLDQGLQFLIQYYNGEERAKGNILERFSAQQFPDLHSELNLSSLELGDSALYFCASSVGGQNTEAFFGQGTRLTVV.

The V and J genes are TRBV5-5 and TRBJ1-4; D is possibly TRBD1 (5 bases). The germline V and J ends were trimmed by 6 bases and 8 bases, with 17 bases remaining between them. This CDR3 has 14 residues. From germline, CDR1 is SGHKS and CDR2 YYEKEE (reference sequence). The chain's CDR3 is CASNSWGGGEKLFF. CDR3 coding DNA: TGTGCCAGCAACTCTTGGGGGGGAGGCGAAAAACTGTTTTTT.

The chain combines TRBV19 with TRBJ1-5; a possible D gene is TRBD1 (5 bases). Germline assignment: CDR1 LNHDA and CDR2 SQIVND (reference sequence). The CDR3 runs to 15 residues. V was clipped by 5 bases and J by 7 bases, with 18 bases between them. The DNA of the CDR3 is TGTGCCAGTAGTCCCGGGGAGGGGAGAGGACAGCCCCAGCATTTT. It is translated as CASSPGEGRGQPQHF.

This clone was detected a few times. This chain uses TRBV6-1 with TRBJ2-3; 11 bases agree with TRBD2. The CDR3 totals 16 residues. Germline V gives CDR1 MNHNS, CDR2 SASEGT. Germline trimming cut 4 bases from V and 4 bases from J; bases unmatched to any gene: 7. Here the CDR3 reads CASSARLAGRSDTQYF. CDR3 DNA: TGTGCCAGCAGTGCCCGACTAGCGGGAAGGTCAGATACGCAGTATTTT.

The rearrangement uses TRBV20-1 and TRBJ1-6; TRBD1 is a possible D gene (6 bases). CDR1 is DFQATT and CDR2 is SNEGSKA in the germline V gene (reference sequence). The CDR3 spans 13 residues. The ends were cut back, 4 bases at V and 13 bases at J, with 17 bases in the middle. The CDR3: CSATDRLGWPLHF. Here the CDR3 DNA reads TGCAGTGCTACTGACAGGTTAGGATGGCCCCTCCACTTT.